This T cell receptor (beta chain) was sequenced for a study of cytomegalovirus exposure and HLA in healthy donors. The primer mix had 60 Vbeta and 13 Jbeta primers. Here immunoSEQ multiplex PCR was the method, and the copy in TCRdb shows in-frame clones only, minus some. The sample holds about 89,000 clones, roughly 85% seen once. The sequencing sample was made of PBMCs. The TCR sequence derives from a man in his forties in good health and CMV-seropositive.

CDR3 amino acids: CASSALLAGGETQYF. CDR3 nucleotides: TGTGCCAGCAGTGCGCTTCTAGCGGGAGGAGAGACCCAGTACTTC. The chain couples TRBV2 to TRBJ2-5; TRBD2 matches 11 bases. V lost 4 bases to trimming and J lost 4 bases; unmatched junction nucleotides: 5. The CDR3 runs 15 residues. CDR1 is SNHLY, CDR2 FYNNEI, per germline. The entire variable domain, with the rest obtained from reference TRBV2 and TRBJ2-5, is as follows: EPEVTQTPSHQVTQMGQEVILRCVPISNHLYFYWYRQILGQKVEFLVSFYNNEISEKSEIFDDQFSVERPDGSNFTLKIRSTKLEDSAMYFCASSALLAGGETQYFGPGTRLLVL.